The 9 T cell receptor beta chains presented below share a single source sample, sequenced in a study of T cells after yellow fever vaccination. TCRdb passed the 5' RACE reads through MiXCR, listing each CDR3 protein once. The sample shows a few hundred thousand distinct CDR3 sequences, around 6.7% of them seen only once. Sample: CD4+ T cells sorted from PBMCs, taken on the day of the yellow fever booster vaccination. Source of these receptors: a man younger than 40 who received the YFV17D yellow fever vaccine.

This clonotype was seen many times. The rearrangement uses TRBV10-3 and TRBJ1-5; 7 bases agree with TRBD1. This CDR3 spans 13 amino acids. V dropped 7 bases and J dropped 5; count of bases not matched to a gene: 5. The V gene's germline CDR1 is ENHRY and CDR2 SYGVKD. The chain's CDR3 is CAIKGGSDQPQHF. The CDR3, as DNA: TGTGCCATCAAAGGGGGCAGCGATCAGCCCCAGCATTTT.

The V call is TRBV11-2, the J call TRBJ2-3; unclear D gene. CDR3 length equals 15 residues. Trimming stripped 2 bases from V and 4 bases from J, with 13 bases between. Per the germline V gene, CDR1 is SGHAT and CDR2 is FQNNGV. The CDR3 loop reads CASSLLGSTSDTQYF. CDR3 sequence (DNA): TGTGCCAGCAGCTTATTGGGTAGCACCTCAGATACGCAGTATTTT. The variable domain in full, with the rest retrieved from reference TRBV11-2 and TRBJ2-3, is EAGVAQSPRYKIIEKRQSVAFWCNPISGHATLYWYQQILGQGPKLLIQFQNNGVVDDSQLPKDRFSAERLKGVDSTLKIQPAKLEDSAVYLCASSLLGSTSDTQYFGPGTRLTVL.

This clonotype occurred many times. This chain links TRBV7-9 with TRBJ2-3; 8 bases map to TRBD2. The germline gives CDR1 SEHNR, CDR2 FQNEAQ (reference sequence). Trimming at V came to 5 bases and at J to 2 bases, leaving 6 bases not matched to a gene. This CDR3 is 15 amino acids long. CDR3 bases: TGTGCCAGCAGCCCTGGAGCGGGAGTCACAGATACGCAGTATTTT. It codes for CASSPGAGVTDTQYF.

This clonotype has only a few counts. The DNA of the CDR3 is TGTGCCAGCAGCGCAGGACTAGCGGGAGCACGTGAGACCCAGTACTTC. Its protein product is CASSAGLAGARETQYF. The rearrangement links TRBV9 to TRBJ2-5, with 13 bases that match TRBD2. With V trimmed by 3 bases and J by 5 bases, 7 bases remained unmatched. The CDR3 runs 16 residues. The germline V gene encodes CDR1 SGDLS and CDR2 YYNGEE.

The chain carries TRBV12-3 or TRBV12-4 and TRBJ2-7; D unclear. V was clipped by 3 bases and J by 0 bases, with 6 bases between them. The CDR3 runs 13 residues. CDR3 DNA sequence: TGTGCCAGCAGTTTCGACCCCTCCTACGAGCAGTACTTC. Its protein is CASSFDPSYEQYF.

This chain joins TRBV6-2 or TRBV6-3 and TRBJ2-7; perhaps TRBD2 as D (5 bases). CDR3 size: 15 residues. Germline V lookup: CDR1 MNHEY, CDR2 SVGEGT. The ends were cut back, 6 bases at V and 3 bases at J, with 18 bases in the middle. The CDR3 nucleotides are TGTGCCAGCAGATCCCCAGCGGAGACCCTCTACGAGCAGTACTTC. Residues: CASRSPAETLYEQYF.

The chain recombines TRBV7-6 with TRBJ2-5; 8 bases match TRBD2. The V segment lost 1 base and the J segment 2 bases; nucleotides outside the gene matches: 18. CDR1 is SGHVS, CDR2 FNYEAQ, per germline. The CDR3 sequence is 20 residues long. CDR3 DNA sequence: TGTGCCAGCAGCTTAGGTCATAGCGGGAAGAGGGACGGAGGGCAAGAGACCCAGTACTTC. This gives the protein CASSLGHSGKRDGGQETQYF. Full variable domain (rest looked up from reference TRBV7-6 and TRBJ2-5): GAGVSQSPRYKVTKRGQDVALRCDPISGHVSLYWYRQALGQGPEFLTYFNYEAQQDKSGLPNDRFSAERPEGSISTLTIQRTEQRDSAMYRCASSLGHSGKRDGGQETQYFGPGTRLLVL.

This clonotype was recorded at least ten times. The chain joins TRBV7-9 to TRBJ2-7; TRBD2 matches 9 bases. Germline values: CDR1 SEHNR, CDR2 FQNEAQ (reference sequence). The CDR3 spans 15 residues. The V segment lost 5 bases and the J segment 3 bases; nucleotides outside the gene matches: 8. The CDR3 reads CASSNQGLAVYEQYF. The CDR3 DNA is TGTGCCAGCAGCAACCAGGGACTAGCCGTCTACGAGCAGTACTTC.

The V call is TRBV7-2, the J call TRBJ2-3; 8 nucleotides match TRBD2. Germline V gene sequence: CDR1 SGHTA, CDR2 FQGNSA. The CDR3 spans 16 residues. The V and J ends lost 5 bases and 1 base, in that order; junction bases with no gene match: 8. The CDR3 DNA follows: TGTGCCAGCAGCCCGTTACTAGCGGTGGGCACAGATACGCAGTATTTT. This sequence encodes CASSPLLAVGTDTQYF.